This T cell receptor beta chain was identified in a study of neurological immune-mediated disorders (dated by TCRdb to about 2019). Notes on the research overall: Among the approximately 35 multiple sclerosis patients, approximately 30 had relapsing-remitting MS and 3 had secondary progressive MS. Peripheral blood TCR-beta repertoires from HTLV-I-associated myelopathy (HAM/TSP) patients, multiple sclerosis patients and healthy controls were compared by UMI-based sequencing. The roughly 100 TCR-beta libraries covered PBMC samples along with longitudinal samples, technical triplicates, and paired sorted CD4+ and CD8+ T-cell subsets. The cohort was made up of 68 subjects, consisting of around 14 HAM/TSP patients, some 34 multiple sclerosis patients and about 20 healthy controls. What the research found in general, with its limitations: The MS cluster was not associated with any clinical or MRI features, and the authors stated that larger cohorts are needed. In phylogenetic analysis, the repertoires of 18 of 34 MS patients grouped into a cluster of related CDR3 sequences, which suggests a possible signature at the repertoire level. TCR clonal expansion was greatest in HAM/TSP patients and smallest in MS patients, who ranked below even healthy controls. Expanded clones from different subjects shared no identical CDR3 amino acid sequences, which suggests that TCR-beta repertoires were private in all groups.

For the sorted-subset TCR libraries, the starting material was about 1 million sorted CD4+ or CD8+ T cells. The multiple sclerosis patients were enrolled in a US clinical protocol that used magnetic resonance imaging to evaluate disease progression. Peripheral blood underwent Ficoll-Hypaque density gradient centrifugation to isolate PBMCs, which were then cryopreserved in liquid nitrogen. The study also sequenced paired sorted CD4+ and CD8+ subsets from healthy controls, HAM/TSP patients and MS patients. This clonotype was detected ten times or more. This receptor's antigen is unknown. Within one base of it there is no much larger clone, and no base qualities were kept. cDNA was synthesized by template-switch 5'RACE using a primer with a 10-nucleotide random unique molecular identifier that tagged each TCR transcript. Each sequencing run produced over 160 million TCR-beta sequences covering 15-18 subjects. The RNeasy kit was used to extract total RNA. The KAPA Real-time Library Amplification kit was used to amplify TCR-beta VDJ regions with primers for the TCR constant region and the 5'RACE anchor. A first PCR added sample indexes and Illumina adaptors, after which a second PCR increased the library yield. The roughly 650 bp TCR product was size-selected on a 2% E-gel SizeSelection system after Ampure bead purification. Before pooling, library quality was checked on a Bioanalyzer, concentration was measured with Qubit, and libraries were quantified with the Kapa Library Quantification kit. An Illumina HiSeq 2500 sequenced the libraries paired-end 2 x 150 bp. To increase sequence diversity, 25-30% phiX was spiked into each library pool. The source study handled its data this way. The quality-filtered reads were processed with the UMI-based MiGEC pipeline, whose error correction step removed more than 75% of the raw TCR sequences. IMGT germline references were used for alignment of VDJ genes, and clonotypes were defined by a unique CDR3 amino acid sequence together with V-J genes. Clonal expansion, Shannon diversity, and CDR3 relatedness (CalcPairwiseDistances, ClusterSamples) were evaluated with VDJtools, and phylogenetic trees were built with CLCbio workbench. Using coefficient-of-variation modelling across technical triplicates, the study counted a clone as expanded if it had at least 8 unique UMIs. TCRdb took the public reads, trimmed them with fastp at Q25, ran MiXCR for clone calling and kept in-frame beta chains. Each entry merges the rows of one CDR3 protein and shows their most common DNA and genes. TCRdb, not the authors, supplied the V and J calls. The table for this sample lists tens of thousands of distinct CDR3 sequences; 3.5% to 4% of them were counted only once. The ten largest clones take up around 2% of the sample.

Cut back by 0 bases and 1 base, the V and J ends lie 9 bases apart. Reading the germline V gene gives CDR1 MGHRA and CDR2 YSYEKL. From its cysteine to its phenylalanine, the CDR3 spans 15 amino acids. Of the read, only the CDR3 DNA is kept; its 45 bases are in frame from base 1. The origin of this receptor is a woman aged 40 to 50 with multiple sclerosis. The chain joins TRBV4-1 to TRBJ1-2, with the D gene call left open. Sequenced material: CD4+ T cells from blood. The sequence in DNA is TGCGCCAGCAGCCAAGACTCGAAGGTTAACTATGGCTACACCTTC. Its protein is CASSQDSKVNYGYTF.